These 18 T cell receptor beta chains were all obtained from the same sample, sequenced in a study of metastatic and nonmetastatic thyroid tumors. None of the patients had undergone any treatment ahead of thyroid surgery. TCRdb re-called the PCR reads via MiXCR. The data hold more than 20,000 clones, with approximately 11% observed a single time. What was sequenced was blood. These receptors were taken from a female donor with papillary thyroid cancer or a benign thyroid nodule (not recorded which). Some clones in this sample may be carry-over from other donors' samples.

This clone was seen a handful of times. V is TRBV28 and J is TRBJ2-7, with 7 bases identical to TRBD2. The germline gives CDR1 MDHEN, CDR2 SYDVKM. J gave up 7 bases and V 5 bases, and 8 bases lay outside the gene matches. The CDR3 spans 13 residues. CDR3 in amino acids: CASSTLSGIEQYF. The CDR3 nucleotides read TGTGCCAGCAGTACGCTGAGCGGGATAGAGCAGTACTTC.

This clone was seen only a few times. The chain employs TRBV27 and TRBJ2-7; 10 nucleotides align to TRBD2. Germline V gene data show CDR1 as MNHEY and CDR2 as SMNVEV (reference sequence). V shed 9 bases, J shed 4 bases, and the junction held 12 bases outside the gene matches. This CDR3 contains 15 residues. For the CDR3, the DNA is TGTGCCAGACCCCCGAGGAGCGGGAGGGAGTACGAGCAGTACTTC. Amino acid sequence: CARPPRSGREYEQYF.

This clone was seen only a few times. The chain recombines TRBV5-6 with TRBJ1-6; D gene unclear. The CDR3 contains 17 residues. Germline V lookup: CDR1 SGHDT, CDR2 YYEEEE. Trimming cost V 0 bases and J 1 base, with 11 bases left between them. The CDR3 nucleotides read TGTGCCAGCAGCTTGGTTAGGGCTTGGTCCTATAATTCACCCCTCCACTTT. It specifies CASSLVRAWSYNSPLHF.

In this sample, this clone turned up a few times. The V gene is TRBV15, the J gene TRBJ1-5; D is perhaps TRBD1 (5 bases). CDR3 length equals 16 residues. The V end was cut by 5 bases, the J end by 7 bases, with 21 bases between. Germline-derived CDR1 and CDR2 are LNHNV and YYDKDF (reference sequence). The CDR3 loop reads CATSVSKGSGGQPQHF. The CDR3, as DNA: TGTGCCACCAGCGTATCAAAGGGGAGTGGGGGGCAGCCCCAGCATTTT.

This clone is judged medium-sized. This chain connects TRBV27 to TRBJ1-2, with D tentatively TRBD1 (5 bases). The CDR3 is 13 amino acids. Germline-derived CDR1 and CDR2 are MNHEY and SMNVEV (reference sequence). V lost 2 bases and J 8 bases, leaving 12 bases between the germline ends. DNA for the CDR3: TGTGCCAGCAGTTTACAGGGCCGGGGGGGCTACACCTTC. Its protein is CASSLQGRGGYTF.

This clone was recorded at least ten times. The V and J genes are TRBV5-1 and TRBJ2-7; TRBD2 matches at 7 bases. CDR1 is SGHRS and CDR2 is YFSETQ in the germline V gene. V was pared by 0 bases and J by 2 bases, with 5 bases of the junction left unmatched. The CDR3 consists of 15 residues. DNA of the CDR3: TGCGCCAGCAGCTTGGAGGCTAGCGGTACCTACGAGCAGTACTTC. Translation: CASSLEASGTYEQYF.

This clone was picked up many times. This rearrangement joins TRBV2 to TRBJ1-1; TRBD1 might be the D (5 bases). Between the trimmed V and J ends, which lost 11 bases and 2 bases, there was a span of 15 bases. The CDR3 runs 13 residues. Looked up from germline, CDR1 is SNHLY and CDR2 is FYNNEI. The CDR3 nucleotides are TGTGCCGGTCGACAAGACAGTAACACTGAAGCTTTCTTT. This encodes CAGRQDSNTEAFF.

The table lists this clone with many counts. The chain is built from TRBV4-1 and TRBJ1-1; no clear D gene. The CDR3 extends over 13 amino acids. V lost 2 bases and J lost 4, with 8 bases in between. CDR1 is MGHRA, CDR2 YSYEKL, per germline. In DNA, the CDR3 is TGCGCCAGCAGCCAACGGGAGATCACTGAAGCTTTCTTT. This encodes CASSQREITEAFF.

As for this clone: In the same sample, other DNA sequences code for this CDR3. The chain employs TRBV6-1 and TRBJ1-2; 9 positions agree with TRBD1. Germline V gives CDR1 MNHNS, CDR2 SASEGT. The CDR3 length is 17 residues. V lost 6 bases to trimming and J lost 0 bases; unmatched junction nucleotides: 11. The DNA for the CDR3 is TGTGCCAGCAGCCCTGGTACAGGGGGCTCCGCTAACTATGGCTACACCTTC. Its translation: CASSPGTGGSANYGYTF.

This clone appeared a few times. CDR3 sequence reads: CASSLPASGMSYEQYF. The DNA for the CDR3 is TGTGCCAGCAGTTTACCCGCTAGTGGGATGTCCTACGAGCAGTACTTC. This chain uses TRBV28 with TRBJ2-7; D remains unclear. Between the trimmed V and J ends, which lost 2 bases and 1 base, there was a span of 15 bases. The germline CDR1 and CDR2 sequences are MDHEN and SYDVKM. CDR3 length: 16 residues.

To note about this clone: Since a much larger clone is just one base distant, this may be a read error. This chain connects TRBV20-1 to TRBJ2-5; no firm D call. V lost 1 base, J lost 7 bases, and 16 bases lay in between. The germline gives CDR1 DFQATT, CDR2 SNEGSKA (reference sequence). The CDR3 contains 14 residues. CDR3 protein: CSARVKNSWGTQYF. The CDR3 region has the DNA TGCAGTGCTAGAGTTAAGAACTCCTGGGGGACCCAGTACTTC.

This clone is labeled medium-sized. The CDR3 protein is CASRTSGTAYEQYF. The CDR3 coding sequence is TGTGCCAGTAGGACTAGCGGGACCGCCTACGAGCAGTACTTC. The chain employs TRBV19 and TRBJ2-7, with 11 bases fitting TRBD2. Germline CDR1 LNHDA, CDR2 SQIVND (reference sequence). Trimming removed 6 bases from V and 2 bases from J; junction bases left unmatched: 3. The CDR3 loop spans 14 amino acids.

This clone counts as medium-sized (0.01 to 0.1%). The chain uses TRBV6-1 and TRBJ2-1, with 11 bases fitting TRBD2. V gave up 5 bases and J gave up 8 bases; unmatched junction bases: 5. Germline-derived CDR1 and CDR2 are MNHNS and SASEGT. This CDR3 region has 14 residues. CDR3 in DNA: TGTGCCAGCAGTTTAGCGGGAGGGGGCGATGAGCAGTTCTTC. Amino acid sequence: CASSLAGGGDEQFF.

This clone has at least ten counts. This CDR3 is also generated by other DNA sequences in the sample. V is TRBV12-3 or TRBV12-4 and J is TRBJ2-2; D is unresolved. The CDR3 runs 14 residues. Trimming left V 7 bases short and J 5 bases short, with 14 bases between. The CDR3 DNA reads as TGTGCCAGCACCCCTCTGGGTGGGACCGGGGAGCTGTTTTTT. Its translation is CASTPLGGTGELFF.

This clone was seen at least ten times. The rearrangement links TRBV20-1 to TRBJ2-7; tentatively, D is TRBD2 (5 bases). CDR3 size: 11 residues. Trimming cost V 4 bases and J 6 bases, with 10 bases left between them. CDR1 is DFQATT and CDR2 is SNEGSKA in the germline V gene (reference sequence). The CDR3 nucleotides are TGCAGTGCTACCGCAAGCGGCGAGCAGTACTTC. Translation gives CSATASGEQYF.

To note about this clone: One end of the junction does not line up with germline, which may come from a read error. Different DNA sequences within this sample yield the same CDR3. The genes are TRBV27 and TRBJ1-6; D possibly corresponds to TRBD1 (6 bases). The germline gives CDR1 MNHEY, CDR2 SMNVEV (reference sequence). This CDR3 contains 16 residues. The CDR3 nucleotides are TGCGCCAGCAGTTTACTCCCTGGACAGTATAATTCACCCCTCCACTTT. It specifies CASSLLPGQYNSPLHF.

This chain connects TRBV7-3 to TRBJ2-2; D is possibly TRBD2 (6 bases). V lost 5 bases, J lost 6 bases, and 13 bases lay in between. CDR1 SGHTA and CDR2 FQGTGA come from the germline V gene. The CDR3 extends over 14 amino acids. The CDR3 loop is CASSPGVTSGELFF. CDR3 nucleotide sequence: TGTGCCAGCAGCCCGGGGGTGACGTCCGGGGAGCTGTTTTTT.

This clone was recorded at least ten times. CDR3 amino acids: CSARTGLNTEAFF. The DNA of the CDR3 is TGCAGTGCTAGGACAGGGTTGAACACTGAAGCTTTCTTT. The chain links TRBV20-1 to TRBJ1-1; 7 nucleotides line up with TRBD1. Looked up from germline, CDR1 is DFQATT and CDR2 is SNEGSKA (reference sequence). With V trimmed by 3 bases and J by 0 bases, 1 base remained unmatched. The CDR3 covers 13 residues.